This T cell receptor (beta chain) was captured by sequencing in a study of human T cells and chemical hapten exposure. As to time point: pre-sensitization, week 0. Treatment reported: therapeutic diphenylcyclopropenone sensitization with weekly scalp DPC. Germline-derived CDR1 and CDR2 are SGHDN and FVKESK. Trimming cost V 4 bases and J 0 bases, with 16 bases left between them. The CDR3 runs to 18 residues. MiXCR, run by TCRdb on the RACE reads, gives a single entry per CDR3 protein. The sample holds 200,000 to 300,000 distinct CDR3 sequences, about 9% seen once. Sequences were derived from whole blood, sampled in connection with sensitization to the hapten diphenylcyclopropenone (DPC). This receptor was obtained from a woman aged 35 to 49 with alopecia areata. Some clones in this sample may be carry-over from other donors' samples. This chain connects TRBV14 to TRBJ2-6, with a tentative D call TRBD1 (6 bases). The CDR3 bases are TGTGCCAGCAGCCTATACTATCGACAGGTCTCTGGGGCCAACGTCCTGACTTTC. Translation: CASSLYYRQVSGANVLTF.